This T cell receptor (beta chain) was found in a study of CD8 T cells in ankylosing spondylitis. General study points: Eight highly homologous variants made up a TCR beta motif, and this motif appeared characteristic of ankylosing spondylitis blood.

CDR1 and CDR2 from the germline V gene are LNHDA and SQIVND (reference sequence). V was clipped by 5 bases and J by 0 bases, with 22 bases between them. This CDR3 has 19 residues. One entry per CDR3 protein, called by TCRdb with MiXCR from the 5' RACE reads. Among more than 150,000 distinct CDR3 sequences listed, roughly 20% were seen once. Concerning this clonotype itself: As yet, its antigen is unknown.

Material: blood, either unsorted or a sorted T cell fraction (not recorded which). The chain carries TRBV19 and TRBJ2-2; D not resolved. The sequence was obtained from a male donor between 5 and 35 years old with ankylosing spondylitis or in good health (not recorded which). The CDR3 spells CASSPQAPGDFANTGELFF. The CDR3 bases are TGTGCCAGTAGTCCCCAGGCCCCAGGTGACTTCGCGAACACCGGGGAGCTGTTTTTT.